This T cell receptor (beta chain) appears in the sequencing data of a study of T cell repertoires in cytomegalovirus infection. Study-wide background: Evidence of both CMV infection and a matching HLA type came from public TCR beta signatures. Findings of the study overall: CMV-specific HLA-C-restricted TCR beta clonotypes dominated the ex vivo response. Individuals carrying CMV plus the relevant HLA were identified by cumulative frequency of public TCR beta families.

TCRdb redid the calling of the reads with MiXCR, one entry per CDR3 protein. Of more than 150,000 distinct CDR3 sequences detected, approximately 19% appear once; the ten largest clones hold approximately 3%. In regard to this clonotype: Antigen unknown.

V lost 11 bases and J lost 3, with 17 bases in between. The CDR3 consists of 15 residues. The chain recombines TRBV23-1 with TRBJ1-6, with D hard to call. TRBV23-1 is an ORF for which the function is uncertain. Sequenced material: PBMCs. The clonotype was recovered from a human donor in good health (CMV status not recorded). Some clones in this sample may be carry-over from other donors' samples. CDR3: CASNPPGHYNSPLHF. CDR3 DNA: TGCGCCTCTAATCCCCCGGGCCACTATAATTCACCCCTCCACTTT.